Following are 19 T cell receptor beta chains from one sample sequenced in a study of blood T cell repertoires in COVID-19. Sequencing was performed with immunoSEQ multiplex PCR; in TCRdb, only in-frame clones are kept and a portion is missing. The sample lists a few hundred thousand clones, around three quarters seen once, with around 3.2% in the top ten. Sequenced sample: peripheral blood. The receptors originated from a woman of 80 years or more with acute or convalescent COVID-19.

The J gene is TRBJ2-7, the V gene TRBV6-5, with 9 bases identical to TRBD1. V dropped 6 bases and J dropped 5; count of bases not matched to a gene: 11. The CDR3 is 15 residues long. Germline V gene lookup returns CDR1 MNHEY and CDR2 SVGAGI. DNA of the CDR3: TGTGCCAGCAGGGACGGGGGACAGGGTTTCCACGAGCAGTACTTC. It is translated as CASRDGGQGFHEQYF.

The rearrangement uses TRBV3-1 (or the pseudogene TRBV3-2) and TRBJ2-7; 8 bases line up with TRBD2. V lost 1 base, J lost 2 bases, and 4 bases stayed unmatched. The CDR3 runs 15 residues. Germline V CDR1 and CDR2: LGHDT, YNNKEL (reference sequence). CDR3 in amino acids: CASSQGGGLTYEQYF. In nucleotides, the CDR3 is TGTGCCAGCAGCCAAGGCGGGGGGCTAACCTACGAGCAGTACTTC.

This clone was detected a few times. The CDR3 loop reads CASSIGGGVRHNQPQHF. The CDR3 DNA follows: TGTGCCAGTAGTATAGGCGGGGGGGTGAGGCACAATCAGCCCCAGCATTTT. J is TRBJ1-5 and V is TRBV19; TRBD1 is a possible D gene (5 bases). Germline V gene lookup returns CDR1 LNHDA and CDR2 SQIVND (reference sequence). V was clipped by 1 base and J by 3 bases, with 16 bases between them. The CDR3 covers 17 residues. The variable domain in full, completed from reference TRBV19 and TRBJ1-5, reads DGGITQSPKYLFRKEGQNVTLSCEQNLNHDAMYWYRQDPGQGLRLIYYSQIVNDFQKGDIAEGYSVSREKKESFPLTVTSAQKNPTAFYLCASSIGGGVRHNQPQHFGDGTRLSIL.

The chain combines TRBV27 with TRBJ1-1, with D unresolved. Germline V gene lookup returns CDR1 MNHEY and CDR2 SMNVEV (reference sequence). This CDR3 comprises 14 residues. With 5 bases removed from V and 4 bases from J, the gap between germline ends came to 14 bases. The CDR3 DNA follows: TGTGCCAGCAGTCGGAGGCAGGCGAGCACTGAAGCTTTCTTT. Protein sequence: CASSRRQASTEAFF.

This clone has more than one count but fewer than ten. The rearrangement joins TRBV7-7 to TRBJ2-7; 12 bases are shared with TRBD2. The CDR3 loop spans 16 amino acids. After removal of 5 bases from V and 2 bases from J, the junction contained 7 bases not matched to a gene. CDR1 and CDR2 (germline): SSHAT, FNYEAQ (reference sequence). The CDR3 sequence is CASSPGPSGGAYEQYF. The DNA for the CDR3 is TGTGCCAGCAGCCCCGGGCCTAGCGGGGGGGCCTACGAGCAGTACTTC.

This sequence joins TRBV3-1 (or the pseudogene TRBV3-2) and TRBJ1-5; 9 bases match TRBD1. The length of the CDR3 is 15 residues. The germline V gene encodes CDR1 LGHDT and CDR2 YNNKEL (reference sequence). V was pared by 2 bases and J by 2 bases, with 1 base of the junction left unmatched. CDR3 region: CASSQRTGGNQPQHF. As DNA, the CDR3 is TGTGCCAGCAGCCAAAGGACAGGGGGCAATCAGCCCCAGCATTTT.

The J gene is TRBJ1-4, the V gene TRBV11-2, with 8 bases lining up with TRBD1. The CDR3 is made up of 15 amino acids. The V and J ends lost 0 bases and 7 bases, in that order; junction bases with no gene match: 4. Germline loops: CDR1 SGHAT, CDR2 FQNNGV. Written as DNA, the CDR3 is TGTGCCAGCAGCTTAGAGCAGGGGGCGCTTGAAAAACTGTTTTTT. Amino acids: CASSLEQGALEKLFF. The full variable domain, rest sourced from reference TRBV11-2 and TRBJ1-4, is EAGVAQSPRYKIIEKRQSVAFWCNPISGHATLYWYQQILGQGPKLLIQFQNNGVVDDSQLPKDRFSAERLKGVDSTLKIQPAKLEDSAVYLCASSLEQGALEKLFFGSGTQLSVL.

This clone was detected only a few times. The chain employs TRBV5-1 and TRBJ2-2; the D gene is possibly TRBD1 (6 bases). V lost 4 bases and J lost 4, with 11 bases in between. The CDR3 runs 14 residues. The germline V gene has CDR1 SGHRS and CDR2 YFSETQ. CDR3 coding DNA: TGCGCCAGCAGCCCGGGACAAACCACCGGGGAGCTGTTTTTT. Amino acid sequence: CASSPGQTTGELFF.

The chain carries TRBV5-1 and TRBJ1-3, with no clear D. The CDR3 is 17 residues long. The V and J ends lost 0 bases and 0 bases respectively, with 13 bases between them. Per the germline V gene, CDR1 is SGHRS and CDR2 is YFSETQ. CDR3 loop: CASSLDTDRSSGNTIYF. The CDR3 region has the DNA TGCGCCAGCAGCTTGGATACCGATAGGAGCTCTGGAAACACCATATATTTT. Supplemented by reference TRBV5-1 and TRBJ1-3, the full variable domain reads KAGVTQTPRYLIKTRGQQVTLSCSPISGHRSVSWYQQTPGQGLQFLFEYFSETQRNKGNFPGRFSGRQFSNSRSEMNVSTLELGDSALYLCASSLDTDRSSGNTIYFGEGSWLTVV.

This clone was counted only a few times. The chain joins TRBV11-1 to TRBJ1-2; 7 bases map to TRBD1. Trimming took 8 bases from V and 6 from J; bases not matched to a gene: 12. The germline gives CDR1 SGHAT, CDR2 FQDESV (reference sequence). There are 14 residues in the CDR3. The CDR3 nucleotides read TGTGCCAGCGCCCCAGGACAGGCGGCGAATGGCTACACCTTC. Translating it yields CASAPGQAANGYTF.

The chain uses TRBV24-1 and TRBJ1-2; D remains unclear. CDR1 and CDR2 from the germline V gene are KGHDR and SFDVKD. There are 15 residues in the CDR3. Trimming took off 5 bases at V and 3 bases at J, with 15 bases between the two ends. As DNA, the CDR3 is TGTGCCACCAGTGGTCTCCGAAAAAGAGACTATGGCTACACCTTC. It codes for CATSGLRKRDYGYTF.

J is TRBJ1-1 and V is TRBV5-4; D is uncertain. Germline V gives CDR1 SGHNT, CDR2 YYREEE (reference sequence). V shed 4 bases and J shed 1 base, with 11 bases lying between them. The CDR3 has 14 amino acids. The CDR3, as DNA: TGTGCCAGCAGCCCATCGGGAGGGAACACTGAAGCTTTCTTT. Amino acid sequence: CASSPSGGNTEAFF.

The chain's CDR3 is CSVERGKYGYTF. CDR3 DNA sequence: TGCAGCGTTGAACGGGGGAAGTATGGCTACACCTTC. This chain connects TRBV29-1 to TRBJ1-2, with D possibly being TRBD1 (5 bases). This CDR3 region has 12 residues. Trimming left V 2 bases short and J 5 bases short, with 9 bases between. The germline gives CDR1 SQVTM, CDR2 ANQGSEA.

The chain uses TRBV7-2 and TRBJ2-7; D not resolved. Germline-derived CDR1 and CDR2 are SGHTA and FQGNSA. The CDR3 contains 14 residues. V dropped 1 base and J dropped 2 bases, with 9 bases sitting between them. The CDR3 loop reads CASSLVLAPYEQYF. CDR3 nucleotides: TGTGCCAGCAGCTTAGTGTTAGCCCCCTACGAGCAGTACTTC.

The chain employs TRBV4-3 and TRBJ1-1; perhaps TRBD1 as D (5 bases). The CDR3 is made up of 14 amino acids. The V end was cut by 0 bases, the J end by 6 bases, with 11 bases between. CDR1 and CDR2 (germline): LGHNA, YSLEER. The CDR3 sequence: CASSQEGGRSEAFF. The CDR3 nucleotides are TGCGCCAGCAGCCAAGAGGGGGGGAGGTCTGAAGCTTTCTTT.

The chain joins TRBV18 to TRBJ1-2; tentatively, D is TRBD1 (5 bases). Trimming left V 6 bases short and J 4 bases short, with 21 bases between. The length of the CDR3 is 16 residues. Germline assignment: CDR1 KGHSH and CDR2 LQKENI. CDR3 loop: CASSEGRSGPSYGYTF. CDR3 DNA sequence: TGTGCCAGCTCGGAGGGCAGATCGGGGCCCTCCTATGGCTACACCTTC.

Comment on this clone: The same CDR3 can be traced to other DNA sequences in this sample. V and J are TRBV5-1 and TRBJ2-7, with D maybe TRBD1 (5 bases). The CDR3 sequence is 13 residues long. The V end lost 1 base, the J end lost 2 bases, and 7 bases lay between the germline ends. CDR1 is SGHRS and CDR2 is YFSETQ in the germline V gene. The CDR3 spells CASSLTGTYEQYF. The CDR3 DNA follows: TGCGCCAGCAGCTTGACAGGCACCTACGAGCAGTACTTC.

This clone was seen only a few times. In DNA form, the CDR3 reads TGTGCCAGCTCCGGGACTAGCGGAGCAACCGGGGAGCTGTTTTTT. It is translated as CASSGTSGATGELFF. The genes are TRBV27 and TRBJ2-2; 11 nucleotides align to TRBD2. Germline V CDR1 and CDR2: MNHEY, SMNVEV (reference sequence). The CDR3 loop spans 15 amino acids. Losses at the gene ends were 8 bases for V and 5 bases for J; bases not matched to a gene: 7.

As DNA, the CDR3 is TGTGCCAGCAGCCCTACTCGAGGACTACGGGTGAGGGATGAGCAGTTCTTC. It encodes CASSPTRGLRVRDEQFF. This chain links TRBV7-9 with TRBJ2-1; D perhaps matches TRBD2 (6 bases). The V gene's germline CDR1 is SEHNR and CDR2 FQNEAQ (reference sequence). This CDR3 has 17 residues. Trimming took off 5 bases at V and 8 bases at J, with 25 bases between the two ends.